The sample holds a few counts of the clone carrying this T cell receptor (beta chain). Its antigen remains unidentified. This entry is derived from a study of cytomegalovirus exposure and HLA in healthy donors. Findings and caveats of the study: While the bulk of TCR sequences proved rare, some public TCRs turned up in many donors. Later analysis associated a missense DCLRE1C variant with TCR beta V- and J-gene trimming. Being indistinguishable, some V segments were excluded, TRBV6-2 and TRBV6-3 among them.

The PCR used 60 Vbeta and 13 Jbeta primers. Here immunoSEQ multiplex PCR was the method, and the copy in TCRdb shows in-frame clones only, minus some. The sample shows over 150,000 clones, roughly 80% of them seen only once. CDR1 SQVTM and CDR2 ANQGSEA come from the germline V gene. The CDR3 loop spans 15 amino acids. The junction had 9 bases not matched to a gene; V was cut back by 1 base and J by 4 bases. The sequenced material came from PBMCs. The rearrangement uses TRBV29-1 and TRBJ2-7, with 8 bases identical to TRBD2. The source is a man younger than 35 in good health and CMV-seronegative. CDR3 nucleotide sequence: TGCAGCGTTGAAGGACGGGAGGGCCGAGGATACGAGCAGTACTTC. As protein: CSVEGREGRGYEQYF.